This T cell receptor beta chain was obtained from a study of OX40 agonist ivuxolimab in advanced cancers. The CDR3 extends over 17 amino acids. Germline-derived CDR1 and CDR2 are MDHEN and SYDVKM. The V end was cut by 1 base, the J end by 1 base, with 16 bases between. Method: immunoSEQ multiplex PCR; TCRdb's copy keeps in-frame clones and lacks some. In the table there are about 57,000 clones, approximately 92% of which are singletons. The clonotype originates from an adult with an advanced solid tumor such as melanoma, head and neck, liver or kidney cancer. The chain employs TRBV28 and TRBJ1-1, with TRBD1 as a possible D gene (6 bases). The sample in question was CD4+ or CD8+ T cells sorted from blood, obtained in a trial of the OX40 agonist ivuxolimab. Here the CDR3 reads CASSLLLKGGANTEAFF. The DNA of the CDR3 is TGTGCCAGCAGTTTATTGTTAAAGGGGGGAGCGAACACTGAAGCTTTCTTT.